This TCR beta chain was recovered during a study of shared clonotypes between healthy human individuals. The assay used deep level. This table comes from immunoSEQ multiplex PCR, and its TCRdb copy is limited to in-frame clones, with some not included. Here the sample spans 2 million to 2.5 million clones, 85% to 95% being singletons. Worth noting for this clone: As yet, its antigen is unknown.

Broader study findings: In having few donors, the study represented limited genetic and exposure-history diversity.

The sequence came from a man younger than 35 in good health. Some clones in this sample may be carry-over from other donors' samples. Sequencing used naive CD4+ T cells from PBMCs. Subset in this sample: CD45RA+ positively selected.

CDR3 sequence reads: CASSAISTGGTGYTF. The CDR3 nucleotides read TGTGCCAGCAGCGCCATCTCTACAGGGGGCACCGGCTACACCTTC. The chain employs TRBV9 and TRBJ1-2; 9 bases are a match to TRBD1. With V trimmed by 3 bases and J by 8 bases, 11 bases remained unmatched. Looked up from germline, CDR1 is SGDLS and CDR2 is YYNGEE. This CDR3 spans 15 amino acids.